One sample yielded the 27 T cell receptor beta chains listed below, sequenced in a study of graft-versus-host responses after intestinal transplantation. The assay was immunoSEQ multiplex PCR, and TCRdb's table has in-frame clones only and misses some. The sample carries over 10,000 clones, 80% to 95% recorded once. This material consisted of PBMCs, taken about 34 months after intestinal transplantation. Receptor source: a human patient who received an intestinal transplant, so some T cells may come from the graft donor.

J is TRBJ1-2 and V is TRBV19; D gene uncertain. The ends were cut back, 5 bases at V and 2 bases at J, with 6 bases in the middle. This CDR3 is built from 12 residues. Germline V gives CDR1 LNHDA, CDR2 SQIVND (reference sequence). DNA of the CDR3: TGTGCCAGTAGTCAGAAGAACTATGGCTACACCTTC. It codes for CASSQKNYGYTF.

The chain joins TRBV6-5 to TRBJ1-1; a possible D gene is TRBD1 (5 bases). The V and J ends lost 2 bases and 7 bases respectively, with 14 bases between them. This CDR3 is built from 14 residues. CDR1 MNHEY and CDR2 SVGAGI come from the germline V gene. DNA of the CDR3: TGTGCCAGCAGTTACCGAACTTCAGGGAATGAAGCTTTCTTT. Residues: CASSYRTSGNEAFF.

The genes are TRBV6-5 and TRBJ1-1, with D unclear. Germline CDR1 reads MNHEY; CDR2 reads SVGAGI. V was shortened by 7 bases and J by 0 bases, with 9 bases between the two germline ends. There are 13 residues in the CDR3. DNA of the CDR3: TGTGCCAGCACTCCCGACCTGAACACTGAAGCTTTCTTT. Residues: CASTPDLNTEAFF.

As DNA, the CDR3 is TGCGCCAGCAGCTTGGGAGCTGGACTCACCTACGAGCAGTACTTC. Translation gives CASSLGAGLTYEQYF. The gene calls are TRBV5-1 and TRBJ2-7, with D possibly matching TRBD2 (5 bases). CDR3 length: 15 residues. The germline V and J ends were trimmed by 0 bases and 2 bases, with 12 bases remaining between them. Germline CDR1 reads SGHRS; CDR2 reads YFSETQ.

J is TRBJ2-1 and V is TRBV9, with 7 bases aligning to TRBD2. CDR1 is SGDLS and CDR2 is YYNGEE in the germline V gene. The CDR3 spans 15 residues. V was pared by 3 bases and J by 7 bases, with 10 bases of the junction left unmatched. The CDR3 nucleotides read TGTGCCAGCAGCGAGGGACTCCCCGGGGGGAATGAGCAGTTCTTC. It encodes CASSEGLPGGNEQFF.

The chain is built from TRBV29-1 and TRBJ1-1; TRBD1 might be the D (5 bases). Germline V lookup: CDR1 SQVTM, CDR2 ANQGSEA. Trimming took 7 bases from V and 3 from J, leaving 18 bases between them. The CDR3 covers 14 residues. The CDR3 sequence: CSAGRGGGDTEAFF. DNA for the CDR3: TGCAGCGCCGGGCGTGGGGGGGGAGACACTGAAGCTTTCTTT.

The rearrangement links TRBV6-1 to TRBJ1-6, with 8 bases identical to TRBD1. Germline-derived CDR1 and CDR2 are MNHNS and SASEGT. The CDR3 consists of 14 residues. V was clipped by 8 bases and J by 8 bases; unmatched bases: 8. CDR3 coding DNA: TGTGCCAGCGGGGGACAGGTCAGCTATTCACCCCTCCACTTT. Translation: CASGGQVSYSPLHF.

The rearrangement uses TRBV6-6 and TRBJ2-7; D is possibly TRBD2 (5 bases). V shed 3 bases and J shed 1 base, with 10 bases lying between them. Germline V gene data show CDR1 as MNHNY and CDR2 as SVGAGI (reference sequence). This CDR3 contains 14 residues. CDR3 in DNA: TGTGCCAGCAGTTATATGAGGGAGTCCTACGAGCAGTACTTC. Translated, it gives CASSYMRESYEQYF.

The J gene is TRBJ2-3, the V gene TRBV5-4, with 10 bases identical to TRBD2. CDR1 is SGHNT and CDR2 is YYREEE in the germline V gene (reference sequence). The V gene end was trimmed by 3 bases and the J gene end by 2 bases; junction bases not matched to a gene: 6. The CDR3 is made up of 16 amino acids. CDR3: CASSSLAGAYTDTQYF. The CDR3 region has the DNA TGTGCCAGCAGCTCCCTAGCGGGGGCCTACACAGATACGCAGTATTTT.

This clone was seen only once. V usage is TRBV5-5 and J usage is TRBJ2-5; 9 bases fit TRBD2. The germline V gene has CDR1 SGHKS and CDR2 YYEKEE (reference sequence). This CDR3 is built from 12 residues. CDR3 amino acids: CAAGGVEETQYF. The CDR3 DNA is TGTGCGGCGGGAGGGGTGGAAGAGACCCAGTACTTC.

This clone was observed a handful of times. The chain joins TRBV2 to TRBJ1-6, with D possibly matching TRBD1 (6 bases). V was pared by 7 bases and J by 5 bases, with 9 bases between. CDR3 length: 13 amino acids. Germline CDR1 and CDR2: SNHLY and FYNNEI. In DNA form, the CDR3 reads TGTGCCAGCATCCAGGGGAATAATTCACCCCTCCACTTT. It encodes CASIQGNNSPLHF. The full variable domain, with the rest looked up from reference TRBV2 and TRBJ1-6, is EPEVTQTPSHQVTQMGQEVILRCVPISNHLYFYWYRQILGQKVEFLVSFYNNEISEKSEIFDDQFSVERPDGSNFTLKIRSTKLEDSAMYFCASIQGNNSPLHFGNGTRLTVT.

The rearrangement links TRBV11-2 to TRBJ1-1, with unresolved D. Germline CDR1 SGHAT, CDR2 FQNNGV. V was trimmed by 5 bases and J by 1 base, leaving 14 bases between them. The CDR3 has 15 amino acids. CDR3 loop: CASSRPGGQNTEAFF. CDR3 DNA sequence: TGTGCCAGCAGCCGACCCGGAGGCCAGAACACTGAAGCTTTCTTT.

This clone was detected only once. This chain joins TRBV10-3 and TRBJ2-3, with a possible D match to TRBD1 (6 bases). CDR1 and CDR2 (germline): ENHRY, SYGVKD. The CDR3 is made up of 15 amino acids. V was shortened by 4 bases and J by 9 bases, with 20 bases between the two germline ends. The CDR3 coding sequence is TGTGCCATCAGTGCCCCAGGGGCGCCGGTTGGGACGCAGTATTTT. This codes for CAISAPGAPVGTQYF.

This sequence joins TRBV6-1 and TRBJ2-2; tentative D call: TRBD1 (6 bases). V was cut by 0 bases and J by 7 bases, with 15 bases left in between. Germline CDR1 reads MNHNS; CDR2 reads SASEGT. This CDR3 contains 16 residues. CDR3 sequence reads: CASSEAPEGGGGELFF. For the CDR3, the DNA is TGTGCCAGCAGTGAAGCTCCGGAAGGGGGTGGCGGGGAGCTGTTTTTT.

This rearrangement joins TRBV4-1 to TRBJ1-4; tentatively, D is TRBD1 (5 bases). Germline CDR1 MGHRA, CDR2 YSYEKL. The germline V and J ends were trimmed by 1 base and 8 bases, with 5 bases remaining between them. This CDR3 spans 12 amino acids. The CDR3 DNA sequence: TGCGCCAGCAGCCAAGCAGGGGAAAAACTGTTTTTT. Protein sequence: CASSQAGEKLFF.

The CDR3, as DNA: TGTGCCAGCAGTTACGGGAACAATGAGCAGTTCTTC. Its protein product is CASSYGNNEQFF. The J gene is TRBJ2-1, the V gene TRBV6-5; no reliable D call. V was trimmed by 2 bases and J by 5 bases, leaving 4 bases between them. There are 12 residues in the CDR3. Germline V gives CDR1 MNHEY, CDR2 SVGAGI.

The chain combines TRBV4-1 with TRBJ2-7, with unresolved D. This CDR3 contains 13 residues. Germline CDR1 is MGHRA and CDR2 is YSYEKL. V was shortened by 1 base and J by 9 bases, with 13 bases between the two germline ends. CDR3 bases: TGCGCCAGCAGCCAAGTTTTTGGGCTTGGGCAGTACTTC. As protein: CASSQVFGLGQYF.

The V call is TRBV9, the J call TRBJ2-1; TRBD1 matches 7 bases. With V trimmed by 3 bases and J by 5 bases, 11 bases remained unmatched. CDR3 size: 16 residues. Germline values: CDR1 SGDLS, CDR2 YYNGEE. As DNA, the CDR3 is TGTGCCAGCAGCGAGGTTGCCGGGACAGCGCACAATGAGCAGTTCTTC. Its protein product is CASSEVAGTAHNEQFF.

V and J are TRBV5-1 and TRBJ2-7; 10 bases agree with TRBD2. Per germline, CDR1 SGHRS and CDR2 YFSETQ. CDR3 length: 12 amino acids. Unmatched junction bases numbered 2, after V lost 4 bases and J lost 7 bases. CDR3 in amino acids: CASSPTSGEQYF. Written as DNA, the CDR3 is TGCGCCAGCAGCCCGACTAGCGGGGAGCAGTACTTC.

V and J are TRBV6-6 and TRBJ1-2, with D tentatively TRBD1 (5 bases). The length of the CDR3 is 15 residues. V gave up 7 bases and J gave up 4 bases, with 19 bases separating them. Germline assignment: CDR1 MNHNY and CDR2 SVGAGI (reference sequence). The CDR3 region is CASTPGVGDFYGYTF. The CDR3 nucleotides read TGTGCCAGCACTCCCGGGGTGGGGGACTTCTATGGCTACACCTTC.

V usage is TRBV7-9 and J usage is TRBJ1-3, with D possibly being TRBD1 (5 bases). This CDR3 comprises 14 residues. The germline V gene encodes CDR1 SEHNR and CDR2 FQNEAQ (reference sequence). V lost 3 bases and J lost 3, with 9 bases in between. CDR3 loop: CASSFGADGNTIYF. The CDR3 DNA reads TGTGCCAGCAGCTTCGGGGCCGATGGAAACACCATATATTTT.

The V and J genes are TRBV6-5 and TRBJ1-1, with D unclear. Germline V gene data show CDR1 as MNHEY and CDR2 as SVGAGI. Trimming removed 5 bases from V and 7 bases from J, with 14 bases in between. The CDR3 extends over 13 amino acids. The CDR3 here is CASSEVDEGEAFF. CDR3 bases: TGTGCCAGCAGTGAAGTTGATGAGGGTGAAGCTTTCTTT.

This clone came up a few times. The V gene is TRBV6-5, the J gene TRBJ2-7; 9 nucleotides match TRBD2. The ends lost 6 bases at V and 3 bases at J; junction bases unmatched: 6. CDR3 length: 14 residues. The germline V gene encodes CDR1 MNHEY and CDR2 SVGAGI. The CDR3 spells CASSPGTSFYEQYF. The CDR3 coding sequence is TGTGCCAGCAGCCCCGGGACTAGCTTCTACGAGCAGTACTTC.

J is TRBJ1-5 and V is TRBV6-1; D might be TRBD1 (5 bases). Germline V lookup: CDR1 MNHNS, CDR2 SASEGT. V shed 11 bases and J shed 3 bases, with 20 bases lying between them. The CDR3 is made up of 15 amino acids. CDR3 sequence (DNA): TGTGCCGCGAGGCGGGGGGGAGACGCCAATCAGCCCCAGCATTTT. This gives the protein CAARRGGDANQPQHF.

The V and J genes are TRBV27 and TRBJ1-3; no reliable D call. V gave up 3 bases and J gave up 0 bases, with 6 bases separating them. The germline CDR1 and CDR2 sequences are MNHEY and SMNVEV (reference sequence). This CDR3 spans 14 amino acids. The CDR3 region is CASSFRGSGNTIYF. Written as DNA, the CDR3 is TGTGCCAGCAGTTTCCGGGGCTCTGGAAACACCATATATTTT.

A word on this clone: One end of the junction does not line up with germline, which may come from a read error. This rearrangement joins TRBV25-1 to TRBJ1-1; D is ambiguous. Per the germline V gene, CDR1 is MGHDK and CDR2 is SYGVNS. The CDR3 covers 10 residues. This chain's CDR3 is CASSGYETFF. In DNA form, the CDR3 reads TGTGCCAGCAGTGGGTATGAAACTTTCTTT.

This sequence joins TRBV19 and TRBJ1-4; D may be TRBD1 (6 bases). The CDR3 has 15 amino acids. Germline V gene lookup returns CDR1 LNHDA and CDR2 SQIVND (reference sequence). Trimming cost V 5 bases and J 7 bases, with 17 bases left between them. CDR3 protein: CASSSQGVGVEKLFF. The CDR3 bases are TGTGCCAGTAGTTCACAGGGTGTTGGTGTTGAAAAACTGTTTTTT.